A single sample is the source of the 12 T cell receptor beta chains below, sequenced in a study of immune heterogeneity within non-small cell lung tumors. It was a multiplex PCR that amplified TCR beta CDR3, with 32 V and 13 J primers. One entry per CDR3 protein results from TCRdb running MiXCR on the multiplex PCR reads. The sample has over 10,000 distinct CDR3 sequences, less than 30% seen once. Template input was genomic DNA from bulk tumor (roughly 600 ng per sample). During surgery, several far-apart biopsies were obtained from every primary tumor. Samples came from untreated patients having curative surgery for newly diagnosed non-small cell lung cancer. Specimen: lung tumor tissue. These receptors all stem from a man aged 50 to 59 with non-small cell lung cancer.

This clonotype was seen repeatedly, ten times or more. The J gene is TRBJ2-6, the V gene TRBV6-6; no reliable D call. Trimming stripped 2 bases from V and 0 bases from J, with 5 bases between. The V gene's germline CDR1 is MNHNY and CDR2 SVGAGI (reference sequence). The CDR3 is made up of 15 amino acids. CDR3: CASSYGSSGANVLTF. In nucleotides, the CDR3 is TGTGCCAGCAGTTACGGTAGCTCTGGGGCCAACGTCCTGACTTTC.

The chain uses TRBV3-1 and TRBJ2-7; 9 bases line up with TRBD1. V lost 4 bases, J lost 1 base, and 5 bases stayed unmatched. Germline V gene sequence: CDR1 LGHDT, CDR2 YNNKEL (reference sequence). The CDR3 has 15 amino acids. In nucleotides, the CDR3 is TGTGCCAGCAGCCTCCCGGGACAGGGTTCCTACGAGCAGTACTTC. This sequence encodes CASSLPGQGSYEQYF.

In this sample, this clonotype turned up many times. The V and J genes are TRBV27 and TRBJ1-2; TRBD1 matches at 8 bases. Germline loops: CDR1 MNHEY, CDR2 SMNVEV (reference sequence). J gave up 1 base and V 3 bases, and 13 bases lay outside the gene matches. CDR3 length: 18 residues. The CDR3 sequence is CASSLYGQGASYNYGYTF. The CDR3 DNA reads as TGTGCCAGCAGTTTGTACGGTCAGGGGGCGAGTTATAACTATGGCTACACCTTC.

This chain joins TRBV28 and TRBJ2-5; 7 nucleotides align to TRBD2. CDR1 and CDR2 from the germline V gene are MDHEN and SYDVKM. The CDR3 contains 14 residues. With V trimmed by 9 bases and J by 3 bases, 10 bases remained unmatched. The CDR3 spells CASRRLAAKETQYF. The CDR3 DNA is TGTGCCAGTCGCCGACTAGCTGCCAAAGAGACCCAGTACTTC.

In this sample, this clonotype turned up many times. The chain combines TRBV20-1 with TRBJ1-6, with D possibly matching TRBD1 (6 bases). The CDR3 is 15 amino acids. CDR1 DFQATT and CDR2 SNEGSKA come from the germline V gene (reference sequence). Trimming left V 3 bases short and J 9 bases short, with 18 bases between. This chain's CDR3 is CSASYTGTIGSPLHF. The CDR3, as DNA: TGCAGTGCTAGTTATACAGGGACGATAGGTTCACCCCTCCACTTT.

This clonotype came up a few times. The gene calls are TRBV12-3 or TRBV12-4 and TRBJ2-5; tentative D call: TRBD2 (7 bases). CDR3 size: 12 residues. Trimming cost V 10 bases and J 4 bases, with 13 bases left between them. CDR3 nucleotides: TGTGCCATCAGGGGAGGGGGAGAGACCCAGTACTTC. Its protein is CAIRGGGETQYF.

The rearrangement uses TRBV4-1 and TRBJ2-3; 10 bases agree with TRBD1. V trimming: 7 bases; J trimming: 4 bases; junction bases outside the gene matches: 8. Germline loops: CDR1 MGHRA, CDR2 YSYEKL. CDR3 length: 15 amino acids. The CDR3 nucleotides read TGCGCCAGCACCAAGTCGGGACAGGGGTCAGATACGCAGTATTTT. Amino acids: CASTKSGQGSDTQYF.

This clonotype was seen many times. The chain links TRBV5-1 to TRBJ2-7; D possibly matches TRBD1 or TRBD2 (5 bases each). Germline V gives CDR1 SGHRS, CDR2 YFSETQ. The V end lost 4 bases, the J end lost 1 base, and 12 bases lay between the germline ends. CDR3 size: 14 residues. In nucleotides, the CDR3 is TGCGCCAGCAGCCCGGGGCTATTATCCTACGAGCAGTACTTC. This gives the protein CASSPGLLSYEQYF.

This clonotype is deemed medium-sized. CDR3 in DNA: TGCGCCAGCAGCCAAATCTCCTTCCCCAATGAGCAGTTCTTC. It specifies CASSQISFPNEQFF. The genes are TRBV4-1 and TRBJ2-1; D not resolved. Germline V CDR1 and CDR2: MGHRA, YSYEKL. The V end lost 2 bases, the J end lost 6 bases, and 11 bases lay between the germline ends. The CDR3 is 14 amino acids.

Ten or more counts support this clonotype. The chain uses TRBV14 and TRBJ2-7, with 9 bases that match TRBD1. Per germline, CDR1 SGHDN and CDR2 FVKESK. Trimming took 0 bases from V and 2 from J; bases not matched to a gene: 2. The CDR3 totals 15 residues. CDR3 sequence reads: CASSQERQGAYEQYF. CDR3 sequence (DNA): TGTGCCAGCAGCCAAGAGAGACAGGGGGCCTACGAGCAGTACTTC.

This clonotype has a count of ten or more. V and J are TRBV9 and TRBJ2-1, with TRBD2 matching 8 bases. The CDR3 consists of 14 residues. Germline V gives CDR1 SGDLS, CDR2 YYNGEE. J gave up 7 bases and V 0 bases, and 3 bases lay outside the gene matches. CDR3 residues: CASSVELAANEQFF. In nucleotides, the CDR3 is TGTGCCAGCAGCGTAGAACTAGCGGCGAATGAGCAGTTCTTC.

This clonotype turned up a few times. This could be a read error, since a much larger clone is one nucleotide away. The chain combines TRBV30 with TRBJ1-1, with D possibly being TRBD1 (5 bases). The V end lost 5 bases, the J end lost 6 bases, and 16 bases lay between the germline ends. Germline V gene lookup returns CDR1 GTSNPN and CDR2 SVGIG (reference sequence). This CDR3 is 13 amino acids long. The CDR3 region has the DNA TGTGCCTGGGCCCTCGGGGGTGGCTCTGAAGCTTTCTTT. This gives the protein CAWALGGGSEAFF.